The rows below give T cell receptor beta chains drawn from one sample of a study of blood T cell repertoires in COVID-19. Data came from immunoSEQ multiplex PCR; TCRdb stores just in-frame clones and leaves some out. Of nearly 50,000 clones listed, 85% to 90% are singletons. The specimen was peripheral blood. The receptors here all came from a woman of 80 years or more with COVID-19, enrolled during active disease. CDR3s include the opening cysteine and the closing phenylalanine or tryptophan. The D gene is left open where the match is weak. The listing skips clone size in some rows; elsewhere it reads once, few, many or a size class.

J gene,D gene,V gene,clone size,CDR3 DNA,CDR3 protein
TRBJ1-2,TRBD1,TRBV6-4,NA,TGTGCCAGCAGTAAATCCGGGACAGGGAACTATGGCTACACCTTC,CASSKSGTGNYGYTF
TRBJ2-7,NA,TRBV16,NA,TGTGCCAGCACCACGGTGGTCCTTGGCGAGCAGTACTTC,CASTTVVLGEQYF
TRBJ2-2,NA,TRBV7-3,NA,TGTGCCAGCAGCTTAGCCGGTAACACCGGGGAGCTGTTTTTT,CASSLAGNTGELFF
TRBJ2-7,TRBD2,TRBV28,once,TGTGCCAGCAGAAAAGGAGGGACTAGCGGTTCCTACGAGCAGTACTTC,CASRKGGTSGSYEQYF
TRBJ1-4,NA,TRBV14,NA,TGTGCCAGCAGCCAACGCCGGAGTGAAAAACTGTTTTTT,CASSQRRSEKLFF
TRBJ1-1,TRBD1,TRBV2,NA,TGTGCCAGCAGTGACGGCGTGGGGGCAGGGGGACGGACTGAAGCTTTCTTT,CASSDGVGAGGRTEAFF
TRBJ1-1,NA,TRBV12-3/TRBV12-4,NA,TGTGCCAGCAGCCTCAATGGCAAGACTGAAGCTTTCTTT,CASSLNGKTEAFF
TRBJ1-2,TRBD1,TRBV27,NA,TGTGCCAGCAGTAGTCCGGGACAGGGGCACGGTCAAGGCTACACCTTC,CASSSPGQGHGQGYTF
TRBJ1-1,TRBD1,TRBV28,NA,TGTGCCAGCAGTCTGCGACAGGGACGGGCTTTCTTT,CASSLRQGRAFF
TRBJ2-2,NA,TRBV7-8,few,TGTGCCAGCAGCTTTAGCTACGGGGAGCTGTTTTTT,CASSFSYGELFF
TRBJ1-2,NA,TRBV7-9,NA,TGTGCCAGCAGCCCGGCTCCGCGGAATGGCTACACCTTC,CASSPAPRNGYTF
TRBJ1-5,NA,TRBV5-5,NA,TGTGCCAGCAGCCTGTCAGGCCAGCCCCAGCATTTT,CASSLSGQPQHF
TRBJ2-3,NA,TRBV7-9,once,TGTGCCAGCAGCTTGGGGCCGCCTAGAGATACGCAGTATTTT,CASSLGPPRDTQYF